This TCR beta chain was captured by sequencing in a study of blood T cell repertoires in COVID-19. Measured with immunoSEQ multiplex PCR; TCRdb has only the in-frame clones, and not every one. Of about 220,000 clones in the sample, more than 65% are singletons; the top ten hold about 2.9%. This clone was seen once. Per the germline V gene, CDR1 is MNHEY and CDR2 is SVGAGI. V was pared by 0 bases and J by 1 base, with 2 bases of the junction left unmatched. The CDR3 length is 15 residues. The sample taken for sequencing was peripheral blood. The source is a woman aged 25 to 39 who had recovered from COVID-19. This chain uses TRBV6-5 with TRBJ1-1, with 7 positions matching TRBD1. This CDR3 reads CASSYSGQKNTEAFF. The CDR3 DNA sequence: TGTGCCAGCAGTTACTCGGGACAGAAGAACACTGAAGCTTTCTTT.